This T cell receptor beta chain was found in a study of T cells after yellow fever vaccination. The authors made TCR cDNA by 5'RACE template switching, adding a universal primer site and UMIs. Using its own MiXCR run on the 5' RACE reads, TCRdb lists one record per CDR3 protein. The sample shows more than 300,000 distinct CDR3 sequences, 4% to 5.5% of them seen only once. There are 16 residues in the CDR3. V was clipped by 5 bases and J by 2 bases; unmatched bases: 7. Germline CDR1 SGHTA, CDR2 FQGNSA. This clonotype came up many times. The antigen is undetermined. Study results and limitations: Relatively few clonotypes were ones that appeared in both CD4 and CD8 compartments.

The origin of this receptor is a man between 18 and 29 years old who received the YFV17D yellow fever vaccine. The chain carries TRBV7-2 and TRBJ2-5, with 11 bases that match TRBD1. The sequencing used PBMCs, collected 15 days after the yellow fever booster vaccination. In DNA, the CDR3 is TGTGCCAGCAGCCATCGGACAGGGGGCAGGCAAGAGACCCAGTACTTC. As protein: CASSHRTGGRQETQYF.